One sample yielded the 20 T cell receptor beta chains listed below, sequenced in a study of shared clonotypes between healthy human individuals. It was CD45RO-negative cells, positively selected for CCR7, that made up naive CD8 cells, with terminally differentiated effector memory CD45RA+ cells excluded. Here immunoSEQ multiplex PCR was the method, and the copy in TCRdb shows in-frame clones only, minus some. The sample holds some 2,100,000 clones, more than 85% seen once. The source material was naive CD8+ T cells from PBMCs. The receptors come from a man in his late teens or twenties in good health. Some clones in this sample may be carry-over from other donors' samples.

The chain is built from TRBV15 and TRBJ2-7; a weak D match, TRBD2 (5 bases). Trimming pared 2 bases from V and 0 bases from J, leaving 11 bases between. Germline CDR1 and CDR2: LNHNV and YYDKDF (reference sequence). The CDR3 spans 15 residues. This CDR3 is CATSRSGQSSYEQYF. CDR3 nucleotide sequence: TGTGCCACCAGCAGAAGCGGCCAGAGCTCCTACGAGCAGTACTTC.

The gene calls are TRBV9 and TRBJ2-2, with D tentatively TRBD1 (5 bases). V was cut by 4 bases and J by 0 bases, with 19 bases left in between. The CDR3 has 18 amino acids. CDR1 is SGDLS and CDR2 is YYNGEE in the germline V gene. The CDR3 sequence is CASSLFSSDTSNTGELFF. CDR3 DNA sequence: TGTGCCAGCAGCCTCTTCAGTTCGGACACATCGAACACCGGGGAGCTGTTTTTT. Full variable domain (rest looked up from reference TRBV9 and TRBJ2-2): DSGVTQTPKHLITATGQRVTLRCSPRSGDLSVYWYQQSLDQGLQFLIQYYNGEERAKGNILERFSAQQFPDLHSELNLSSLELGDSALYFCASSLFSSDTSNTGELFFGEGSRLTVL.

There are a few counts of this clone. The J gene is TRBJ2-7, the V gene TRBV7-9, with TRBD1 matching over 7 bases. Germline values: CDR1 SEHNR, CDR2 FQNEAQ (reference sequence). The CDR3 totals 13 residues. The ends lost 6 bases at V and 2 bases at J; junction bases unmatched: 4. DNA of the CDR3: TGTGCCAGCAGACAGGGACAGACCTACGAGCAGTACTTC. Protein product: CASRQGQTYEQYF.

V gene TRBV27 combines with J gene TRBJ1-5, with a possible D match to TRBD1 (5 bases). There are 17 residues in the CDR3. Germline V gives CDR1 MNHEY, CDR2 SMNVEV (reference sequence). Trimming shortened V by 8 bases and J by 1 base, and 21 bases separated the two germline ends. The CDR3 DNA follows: TGTGCCAGCCAACCTCTCGCACCGGGGGGGAGCAATCAGCCCCAGCATTTT. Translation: CASQPLAPGGSNQPQHF.

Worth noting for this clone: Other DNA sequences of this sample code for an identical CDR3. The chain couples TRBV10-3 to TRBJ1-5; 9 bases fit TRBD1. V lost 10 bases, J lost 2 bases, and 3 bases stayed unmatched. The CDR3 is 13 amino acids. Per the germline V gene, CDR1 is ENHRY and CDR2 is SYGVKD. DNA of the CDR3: TGTGCCACCGGGGACAGGGGCAATCAGCCCCAGCATTTT. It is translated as CATGDRGNQPQHF.

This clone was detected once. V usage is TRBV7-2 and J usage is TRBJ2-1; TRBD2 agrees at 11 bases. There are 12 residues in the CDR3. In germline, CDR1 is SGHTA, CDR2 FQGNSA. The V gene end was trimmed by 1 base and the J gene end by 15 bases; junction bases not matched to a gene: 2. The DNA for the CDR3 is TGTGCCAGCAGCTTAGTAGCGGGAGGGGGGTTCTTC. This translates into CASSLVAGGGFF.

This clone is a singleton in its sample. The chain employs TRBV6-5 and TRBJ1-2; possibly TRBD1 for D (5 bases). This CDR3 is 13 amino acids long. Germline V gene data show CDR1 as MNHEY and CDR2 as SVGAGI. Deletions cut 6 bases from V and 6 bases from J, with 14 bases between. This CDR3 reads CASSLGHVNGYTF. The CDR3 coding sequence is TGTGCCAGCAGCCTTGGACACGTTAATGGCTACACCTTC.

The CDR3: CASSKTSGISYEQYF. CDR3 sequence (DNA): TGTGCCAGCAGTAAGACTAGCGGGATTTCCTACGAGCAGTACTTC. The gene calls are TRBV28 and TRBJ2-7; 11 nucleotides align to TRBD2. V dropped 5 bases and J dropped 1; count of bases not matched to a gene: 4. CDR3 length: 15 amino acids. Germline V CDR1 and CDR2: MDHEN, SYDVKM.

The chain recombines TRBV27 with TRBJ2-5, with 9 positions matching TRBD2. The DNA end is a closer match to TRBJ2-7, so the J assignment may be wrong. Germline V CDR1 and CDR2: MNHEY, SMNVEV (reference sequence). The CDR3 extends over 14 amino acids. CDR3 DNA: TGTGCCAGCGCCGTTTCTACTAGCGGGTACGAGCAGTACTTC. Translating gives CASAVSTSGYEQYF.

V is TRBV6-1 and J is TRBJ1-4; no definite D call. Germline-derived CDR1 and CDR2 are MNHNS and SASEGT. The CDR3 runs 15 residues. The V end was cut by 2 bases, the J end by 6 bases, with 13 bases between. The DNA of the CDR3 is TGTGCCAGCAGTGAATTAATGGATTGGGATGAAAAACTGTTTTTT. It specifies CASSELMDWDEKLFF.

CDR3 sequence: CASRLLLRERTDTQYF. The DNA of the CDR3 is TGTGCCAGCAGGCTTTTATTGCGGGAGAGGACAGATACGCAGTATTTT. The chain uses TRBV7-9 and TRBJ2-3, with 7 positions matching TRBD2. The CDR3 is made up of 16 amino acids. V shed 6 bases, J shed 3 bases, and the junction held 12 bases outside the gene matches. Looked up from germline, CDR1 is SEHNR and CDR2 is FQNEAQ (reference sequence).

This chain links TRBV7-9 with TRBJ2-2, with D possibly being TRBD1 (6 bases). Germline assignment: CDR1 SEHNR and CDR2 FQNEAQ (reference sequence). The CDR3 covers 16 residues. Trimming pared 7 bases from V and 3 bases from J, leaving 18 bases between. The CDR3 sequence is CASTPGRGDDTGELFF. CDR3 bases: TGTGCCAGCACCCCTGGCAGGGGAGACGACACCGGGGAGCTGTTTTTT.

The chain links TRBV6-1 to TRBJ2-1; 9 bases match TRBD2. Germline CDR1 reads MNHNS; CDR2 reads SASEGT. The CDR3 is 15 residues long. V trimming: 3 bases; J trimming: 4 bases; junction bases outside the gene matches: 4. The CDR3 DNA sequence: TGTGCCAGCAGTGATCGACTAGCGGCGTACAATGAGCAGTTCTTC. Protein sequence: CASSDRLAAYNEQFF.

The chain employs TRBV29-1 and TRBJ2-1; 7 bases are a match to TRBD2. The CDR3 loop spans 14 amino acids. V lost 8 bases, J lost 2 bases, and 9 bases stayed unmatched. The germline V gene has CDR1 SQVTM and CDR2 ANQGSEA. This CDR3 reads CSPGTIGTYNEQFF. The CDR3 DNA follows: TGCAGCCCTGGGACTATCGGTACCTACAATGAGCAGTTCTTC.

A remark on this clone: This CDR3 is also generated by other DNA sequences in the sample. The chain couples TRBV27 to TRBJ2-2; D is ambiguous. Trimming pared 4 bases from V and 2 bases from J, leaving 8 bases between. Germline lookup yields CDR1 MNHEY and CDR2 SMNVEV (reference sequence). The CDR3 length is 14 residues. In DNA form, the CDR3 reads TGTGCCAGCAGTTCCCGAGGAAACACCGGGGAGCTGTTTTTT. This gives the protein CASSSRGNTGELFF.

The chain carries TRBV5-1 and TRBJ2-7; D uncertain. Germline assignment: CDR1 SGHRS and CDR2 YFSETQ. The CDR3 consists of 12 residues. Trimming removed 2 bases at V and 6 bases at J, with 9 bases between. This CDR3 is CASSFSSSEQYF. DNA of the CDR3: TGCGCCAGCAGCTTTAGTTCTTCCGAGCAGTACTTC.

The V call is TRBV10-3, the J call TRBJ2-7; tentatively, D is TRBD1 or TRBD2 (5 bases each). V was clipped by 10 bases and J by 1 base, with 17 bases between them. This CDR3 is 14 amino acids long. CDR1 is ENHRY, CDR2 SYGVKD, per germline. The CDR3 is CATKGSGSSYEQYF. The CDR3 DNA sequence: TGTGCCACCAAGGGGTCGGGGTCGTCCTACGAGCAGTACTTC.

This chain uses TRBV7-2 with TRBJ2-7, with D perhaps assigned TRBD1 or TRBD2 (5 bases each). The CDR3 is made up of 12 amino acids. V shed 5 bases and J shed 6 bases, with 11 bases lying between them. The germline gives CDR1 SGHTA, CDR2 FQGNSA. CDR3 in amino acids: CASSPNGGEQYF. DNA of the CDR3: TGTGCCAGCAGCCCCAATGGGGGCGAGCAGTACTTC. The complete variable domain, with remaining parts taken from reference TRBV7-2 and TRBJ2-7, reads GAGVSQSPSNKVTEKGKDVELRCDPISGHTALYWYRQSLGQGLEFLIYFQGNSAPDKSGLPSDRFSAERTGGSVSTLTIQRTQQEDSAVYLCASSPNGGEQYFGPGTRLTVT.

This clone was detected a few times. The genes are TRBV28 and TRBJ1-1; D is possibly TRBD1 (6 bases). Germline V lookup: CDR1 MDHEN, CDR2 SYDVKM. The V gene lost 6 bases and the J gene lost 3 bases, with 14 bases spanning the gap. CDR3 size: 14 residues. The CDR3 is CASRYAGTHTEAFF. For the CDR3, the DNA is TGTGCCAGCAGGTACGCCGGGACACACACTGAAGCTTTCTTT.

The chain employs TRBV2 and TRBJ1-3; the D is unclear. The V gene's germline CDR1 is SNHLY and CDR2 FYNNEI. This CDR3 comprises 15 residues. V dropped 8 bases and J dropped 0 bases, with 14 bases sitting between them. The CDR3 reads CASVPRGFSGNTIYF. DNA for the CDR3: TGTGCCAGCGTCCCCCGGGGATTCTCTGGAAACACCATATATTTT. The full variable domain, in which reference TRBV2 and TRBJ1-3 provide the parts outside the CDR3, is EPEVTQTPSHQVTQMGQEVILRCVPISNHLYFYWYRQILGQKVEFLVSFYNNEISEKSEIFDDQFSVERPDGSNFTLKIRSTKLEDSAMYFCASVPRGFSGNTIYFGEGSWLTVV.